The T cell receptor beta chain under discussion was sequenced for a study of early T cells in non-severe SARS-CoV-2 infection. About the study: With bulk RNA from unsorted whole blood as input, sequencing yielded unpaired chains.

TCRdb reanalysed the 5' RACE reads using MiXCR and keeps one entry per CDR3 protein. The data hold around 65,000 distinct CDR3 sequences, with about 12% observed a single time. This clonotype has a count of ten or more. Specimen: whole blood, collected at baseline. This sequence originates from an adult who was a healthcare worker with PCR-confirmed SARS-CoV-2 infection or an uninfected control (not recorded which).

The CDR3 here is CSVVREGNGYTF. DNA of the CDR3: TGCAGCGTTGTTAGGGAGGGTAATGGCTACACCTTC. The rearrangement links TRBV29-1 to TRBJ1-2; D gene uncertain. The CDR3 totals 12 residues. V was trimmed by 4 bases and J by 6 bases, leaving 12 bases between them. Germline V gene lookup returns CDR1 SQVTM and CDR2 ANQGSEA.